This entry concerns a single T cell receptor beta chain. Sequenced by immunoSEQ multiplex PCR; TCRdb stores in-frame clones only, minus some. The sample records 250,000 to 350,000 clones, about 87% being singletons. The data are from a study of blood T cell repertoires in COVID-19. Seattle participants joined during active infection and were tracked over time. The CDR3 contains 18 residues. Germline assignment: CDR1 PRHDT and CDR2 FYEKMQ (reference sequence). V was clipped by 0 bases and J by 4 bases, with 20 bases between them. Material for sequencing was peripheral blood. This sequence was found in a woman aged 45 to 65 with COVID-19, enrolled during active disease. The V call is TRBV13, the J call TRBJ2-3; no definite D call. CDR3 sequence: CASSLGVIPGLGPDTQYF. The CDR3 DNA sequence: TGTGCCAGCAGCTTAGGCGTGATACCCGGTCTGGGCCCAGATACGCAGTATTTT.